The entry below gives a single T cell receptor beta chain sequence along with its context. The antigen remains undetermined. This CDR3 is 17 amino acids long. Unmatched junction bases numbered 10, after V lost 0 bases and J lost 7 bases. Germline CDR1 is MNHNS and CDR2 is SASEGT. PCR employed 60 Vbeta and 13 Jbeta primers. Profiled with immunoSEQ multiplex PCR; TCRdb holds only in-frame clones, not every one. Among 130,000 or so clones listed, roughly four fifths were seen once. Though probably carrying unrecorded immune exposures, donors were nominally healthy at sampling. This entry is derived from a study of cytomegalovirus exposure and HLA in healthy donors. Study-wide results and caveats: The classifier, whose performance was assessed in both the original and validation cohorts, reportedly diagnosed cytomegalovirus status with high specificity and sensitivity. More than 150 TCR beta chains were listed as cytomegalovirus-associated.

The sequencing sample was made of PBMCs. V is TRBV6-1 and J is TRBJ2-2; TRBD1 matches 8 bases. The receptor was derived from a female donor in good health and CMV-seronegative. CDR3 DNA sequence: TGTGCCAGCAGTGAAGCCTCGGACAGGGTCTCGCACGGGGAGCTGTTTTTT. It yields the protein CASSEASDRVSHGELFF.